This T cell receptor (beta chain) was obtained from a study of immune evolution from preneoplasia to lung adenocarcinoma. General study results and limits: KRAS-mutant nodules had the highest T cell clonality.

Remarks on this clone: Its antigen is not identified.

Between the mid-2010s and the late 2010s, patients underwent resection in Japan or China. H&E slides confirmed each diagnosis, reviewed by two pathologists independently. Macro-dissection enriched premalignant or tumor cells before nucleic acid extraction. Germline V gives CDR1 LNHDA, CDR2 SQIVND (reference sequence). The CDR3 has 15 amino acids. Trimming pared 4 bases from V and 0 bases from J, leaving 9 bases between. Here immunoSEQ multiplex PCR was the method, and the copy in TCRdb shows in-frame clones only, minus some. The sample holds under 8,000 clones, 65% to 90% seen once. Sequenced input: FFPE minimally invasive lung adenocarcinoma tissue. The sequence was collected from a person aged 70 to 80 with lung adenocarcinoma. The V gene is TRBV19, the J gene TRBJ1-4; D ambiguous. CDR3 nucleotide sequence: TGTGCCAGTAGTACTGACGCCTCAACTAATGAAAAACTGTTTTTT. Residues: CASSTDASTNEKLFF.